This T cell receptor (beta chain) was obtained from a study of cytomegalovirus exposure and HLA in healthy donors listed by TCRdb under 2017. Study-wide context: A later analysis indicated that the 120 or so validation repertoires were generated on the platform also employed for the approximately 700 repertoires of the first cohort. The aim of the study was to test whether cataloging public T cell receptors could identify signatures of past pathogen exposure. Along with the approximately 650-subject first cohort, a separate validation cohort of over a hundred different subjects was used. To predict cytomegalovirus infection status, the study combined high-throughput TCR immunosequencing, statistical association of individual TCRs with disease status, and machine learning. Overall study outcomes, separate from this receptor: A later analysis found that TCRs clustered in the first cohort also tended to co-occur in the roughly 110 validation repertoires, with more than 90% of cluster scores above 0. Most TCR sequences were observed very rarely across donors, whereas some public TCRs were present in many individuals. In vitro tests confirmed that a few of the cytomegalovirus-associated TCR beta chains recognize cytomegalovirus antigens. All 120 or so repertoires were used to score co-occurrence in the validation cohort in a later analysis, because that analysis had no HLA typing for the cohort. Cytomegalovirus status was reported to be diagnosed by the classifier with high specificity and sensitivity in both the original and validation cohorts. According to the authors, the approach could potentially be generalized to other disease states and immunological phenotypes. A total of 164 TCR beta chains were listed by the study as associated with cytomegalovirus.

The library was built by means of the immunoSEQ multiplex PCR assay. On the study's bioinformatics: A statistical classification framework was built to diagnose cytomegalovirus status from the catalog of TCR beta chain sequences. In its TCRdb copy, this immuneACCESS table keeps in-frame sequences only and misses some clones. Where compared with another copy, unresolved V genes explain less than half of these, and the others have no known cause. V and J calls and clone size come straight from that table; D and trimming were deduced from the DNA. The sample contains some 200,000 clones, around nine tenths of them found a single time. Clones ranked in the top ten supply 7.2% of the sample. Separate from the approximately 730-subject first cohort, the validation cohort of over 90 subjects was the group to which the donors belonged. About this clone: No antigen is known for it. Relative to the germline gene, one junction end is altered; a read error may explain this.

The germline V gene encodes CDR1 MGHRA and CDR2 YSYEKL. Reading from cysteine to phenylalanine, the CDR3 counts 11 amino acids. The DNA shown is the 33-base CDR3, in frame from base 1. Source material: PBMCs. The sequence was obtained from a man younger than 40 in good health and CMV-seropositive. This chain joins TRBV4-1 to TRBJ2-7; there is no confident call for the D gene. The CDR3 reads as follows: CASSQAGRINF. The DNA is TGCGCCAGCAGCCAAGCCGGACGGATCAACTTC.